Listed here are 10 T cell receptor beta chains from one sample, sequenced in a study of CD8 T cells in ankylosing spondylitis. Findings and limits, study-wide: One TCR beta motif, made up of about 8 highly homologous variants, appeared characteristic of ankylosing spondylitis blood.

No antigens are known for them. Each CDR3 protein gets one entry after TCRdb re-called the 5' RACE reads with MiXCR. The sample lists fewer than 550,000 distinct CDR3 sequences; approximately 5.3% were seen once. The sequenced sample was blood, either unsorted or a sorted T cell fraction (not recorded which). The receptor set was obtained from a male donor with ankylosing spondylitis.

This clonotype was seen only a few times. The CDR3 loop reads CASSYGFTEAFF. The CDR3 DNA follows: TGTGCCAGCAGTTACGGGTTCACTGAAGCTTTCTTT. The J gene is TRBJ1-1, the V gene TRBV6-5; unclear D gene. Trimming cost V 2 bases and J 4 bases, with 5 bases left between them. CDR1 and CDR2 from the germline V gene are MNHEY and SVGAGI. The CDR3 has 12 amino acids.

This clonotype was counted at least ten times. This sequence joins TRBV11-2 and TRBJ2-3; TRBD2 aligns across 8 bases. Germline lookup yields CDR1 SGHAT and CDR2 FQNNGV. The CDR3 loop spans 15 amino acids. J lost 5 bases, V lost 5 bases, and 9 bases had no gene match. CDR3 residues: CASSHSVGGGDTQYF. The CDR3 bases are TGTGCCAGCAGCCACTCAGTCGGGGGGGGAGATACGCAGTATTTT.

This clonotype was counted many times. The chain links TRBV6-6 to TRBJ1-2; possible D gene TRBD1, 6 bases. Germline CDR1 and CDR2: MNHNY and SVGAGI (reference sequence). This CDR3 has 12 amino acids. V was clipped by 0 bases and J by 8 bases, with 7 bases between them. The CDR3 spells CASSYSRGGYTF. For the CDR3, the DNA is TGTGCCAGCAGTTACTCCAGGGGCGGCTACACCTTC.

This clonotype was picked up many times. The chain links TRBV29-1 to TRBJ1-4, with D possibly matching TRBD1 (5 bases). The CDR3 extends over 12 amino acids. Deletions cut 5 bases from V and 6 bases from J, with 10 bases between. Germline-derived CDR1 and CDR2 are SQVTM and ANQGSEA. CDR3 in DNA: TGCAGCGTTCAAGGGGCCGATGAAAAACTGTTTTTT. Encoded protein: CSVQGADEKLFF.

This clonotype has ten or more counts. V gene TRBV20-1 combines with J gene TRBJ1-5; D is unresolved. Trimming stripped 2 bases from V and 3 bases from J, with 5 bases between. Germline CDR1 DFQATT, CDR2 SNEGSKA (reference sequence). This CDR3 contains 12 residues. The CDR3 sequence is CSARPANQPQHF. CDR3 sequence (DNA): TGCAGTGCTAGACCAGCCAATCAGCCCCAGCATTTT.

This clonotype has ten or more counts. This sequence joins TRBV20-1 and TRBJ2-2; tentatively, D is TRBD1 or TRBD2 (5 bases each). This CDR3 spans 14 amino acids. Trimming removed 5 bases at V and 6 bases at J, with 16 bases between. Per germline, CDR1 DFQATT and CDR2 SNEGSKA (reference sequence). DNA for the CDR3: TGCAGTGCTCCGTCTTGGGGGACGGCCGGGGAGCTGTTTTTT. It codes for CSAPSWGTAGELFF.

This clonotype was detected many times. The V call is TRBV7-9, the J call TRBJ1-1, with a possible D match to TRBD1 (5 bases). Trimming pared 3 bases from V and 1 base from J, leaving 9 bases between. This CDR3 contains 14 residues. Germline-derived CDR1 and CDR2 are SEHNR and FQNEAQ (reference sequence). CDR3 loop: CASSFPGPNTEAFF. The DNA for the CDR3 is TGTGCCAGCAGCTTTCCAGGGCCGAACACTGAAGCTTTCTTT.

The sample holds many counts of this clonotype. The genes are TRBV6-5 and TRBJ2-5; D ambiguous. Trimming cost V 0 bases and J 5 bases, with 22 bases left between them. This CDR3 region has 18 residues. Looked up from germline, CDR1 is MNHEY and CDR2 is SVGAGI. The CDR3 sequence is CASSYSKVGVVDRETQYF. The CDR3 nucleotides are TGTGCCAGCAGTTACTCGAAGGTTGGGGTTGTGGATCGGGAGACCCAGTACTTC.

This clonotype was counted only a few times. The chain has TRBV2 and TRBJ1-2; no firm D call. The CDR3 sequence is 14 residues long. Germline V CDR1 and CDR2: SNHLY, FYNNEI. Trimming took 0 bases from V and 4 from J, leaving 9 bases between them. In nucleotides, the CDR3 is TGTGCCAGCAGTGAAGCGGCGGCTATCTATGGCTACACCTTC. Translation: CASSEAAAIYGYTF.

The CDR3 here is CSAEGSSYNEQFF. Written as DNA, the CDR3 is TGCAGTGCAGAGGGGAGCTCCTACAATGAGCAGTTCTTC. The chain joins TRBV20-1 to TRBJ2-1; D may match TRBD1 or TRBD2 (5 bases each). CDR1 is DFQATT and CDR2 is SNEGSKA in the germline V gene (reference sequence). V lost 6 bases and J 0 bases, leaving 9 bases between the germline ends. The CDR3 loop spans 13 amino acids.